This T cell receptor beta chain was retrieved from a study of blood T cell repertoires in COVID-19. CDR1 is MDHEN and CDR2 is SYDVKM in the germline V gene. V lost 4 bases and J lost 8, with 15 bases in between. This CDR3 comprises 14 residues. Per the study methods: Nucleated cell counts were estimated from reference gene primer amplification. The assay was immunoSEQ multiplex PCR, and TCRdb's table has in-frame clones only and misses some. D and trimming were read from the DNA, whereas the V and J calls and clone size are those reported in that table. The sample includes some 94,000 clones, just under 90% of them seen just once.

The sample comprised peripheral blood. This chain connects TRBV28 to TRBJ2-1; unclear D gene. The TCR sequence derives from a human donor in a cohort sampled during active COVID-19. DNA of the CDR3: TGTGCCAGCAGTTCCTCACCCCGAGGCGATGAGCAGTTCTTC. It specifies CASSSSPRGDEQFF.